These 4 T cell receptor beta chains came from one sample sequenced in a study of T cells in Graves' hyperthyroidism and ophthalmopathy. TCR beta CDR3 regions were amplified from RNA. The TCR CDR3 first-round RT-PCR relied on the HTBI primer set. In TCRdb, the multiplex PCR reads were re-called with MiXCR into one record per CDR3 protein. This sample has around 540,000 distinct CDR3 sequences; more than 45% occur once, and the top ten carry 8% to 8.5%. Sequencing input: peripheral blood or thyroid tissue (not recorded which). The receptors come from a young woman with Graves' hyperthyroidism.

The chain is built from TRBV5-4 and TRBJ1-2; D unclear. Trimming left V 0 bases short and J 0 bases short, with 6 bases between. From germline, CDR1 is SGHNT and CDR2 YYREEE (reference sequence). The CDR3 length is 14 residues. The CDR3 DNA reads TGTGCCAGCAGCTTGGAACGGACTAACTATGGCTACACCTTC. Its protein product is CASSLERTNYGYTF.

In the case of this clonotype: As the CDR3 is not closed by the conserved phenylalanine or tryptophan, this likely results from a read error. No DNA is shown, since the ends of the CDR3 on it are uncertain; the CDR3 is the one TCRdb lists. The chain uses TRBV7-3 and TRBJ2-5; TRBD2, the D gene given by the table, was not confirmed from the DNA. The CDR3 totals 11 residues, both ends included. Germline loops: CDR1 SGHTA, CDR2 FQGTGA. Here the CDR3 reads CASSFSSGSYV.

This clonotype was detected many times. This chain uses TRBV29-1 with TRBJ1-2; TRBD1 might be the D (6 bases). Trimming removed 0 bases at V and 4 bases at J, with 6 bases between. Germline V CDR1 and CDR2: SQVTM, ANQGSEA. This CDR3 is built from 12 residues. The CDR3 loop reads CSVEDRGYGYTF. CDR3 nucleotide sequence: TGCAGCGTTGAAGACAGGGGCTATGGCTACACCTTC.

This clonotype was seen once. The chain links TRBV25-1 to TRBJ1-3; the match to TRBD1 covers 9 bases. Germline loops: CDR1 MGHDK, CDR2 SYGVNS. The CDR3 runs to 15 residues. After removal of 6 bases from V and 7 bases from J, the junction contained 10 bases not matched to a gene. The CDR3 coding sequence is TGTGCCAGCAGCGCCGGGACAGGGACTCTTAACACCATATATTTT. This gives the protein CASSAGTGTLNTIYF.